This T cell receptor (beta chain) was captured by sequencing in a study of shared clonotypes between healthy human individuals (dated by TCRdb to the early 2020s). Concerning the study at large: A few men and a couple of women, aged 18 to 49 years, made up the cohort. To estimate repertoire size and how much clonotype sharing occurs between individuals, the study deeply sequenced the blood TCR repertoires of several healthy adults. Per donor, three plates each were used for CD4 naive and CD4 memory, two for CD8 naive, and one for CD8 memory. Libraries were prepared and TCR repertoires were sequenced by different laboratories using diverse techniques, in order to increase sequencing depth and limit assay-specific biases. Leukapheresis yielded between about 0.94 and 10 billion PBMCs per donor. The research as a whole found: Clonotypes shared by all four sorted-subset donors showed higher generation probabilities than non-shared clonotypes. Naive subsets generally had larger estimated clonotype richness than memory subsets did. Pairwise subsampling indicated that sequencing depth was expected to affect the degree of clonotype sharing among donors. Incomplete sequencing was indicated by rarefaction of sorted-subset datasets, despite the large sequencing depth. Only blood was sampled, and tissue TCR repertoires likely differ from those in blood. Approximately 4.8% of naive CD4, 3.5% of naive CD8, 2.3% of memory CD4, and 0.35% to 0.4% of memory CD8 clonotypes were shared across a handful of donors. Because the study included only a small number of donors, the genetic and exposure-history diversity represented was limited.

The donors were healthy, HIV-negative adults who had no recently reported acute infections or vaccinations. Every donor was a Caucasian adult living in Nashville, Tennessee, USA. Magnetic negative selection was used to enrich CD4+ T cells, after which naive cells were positively selected on CD45RA and the negative fraction became the memory subset. Blood was collected by leukapheresis, and PBMCs were isolated by Ficoll-Histopaque density gradient centrifugation and then cryopreserved in liquid nitrogen vapor phase. Purity and quantity of every magnetically sorted T cell population were checked by analytical flow cytometry. Each sorted fraction had its genomic DNA isolated and then quantified by UV absorbance on a Nanodrop 2000c. Using the deep immunoSEQ assay, TCR CDR3 regions were amplified from genomic DNA by multiplex PCR. Extracted genomic DNA from each cell subset was spread evenly across all wells of several immunoSEQ 96-well plates, with each plate serving as a replicate. For sorted subsets, approximately 190 ng of genomic DNA, equivalent to some 30,000 T cell genomes, went into each replicate PCR. Purified libraries were quantified with a Qubit 3.0 fluorometer, sized on a Bioanalyzer 2100, and re-quantified with the KAPA Library Quantification kit. A separate single-read 150-cycle Illumina NextSeq 550 flow cell was used to sequence each immunoSEQ 96-well plate. For the original study's pipeline: Because only junctional sequences without quality scores were contained in the immunoSEQ output, filtering matching that applied to full-length reads could not be performed. To assign V/J genes and CDR3, sequences were annotated using PyIR, a Python wrapper for IgBLAST v1.9, with IMGT germline references. Reads with weak V/J assignments (E-value above 1e-6), missing CDR3, stop codons, out-of-frame junctions, or ambiguous translated residues were removed. V3J clonotypes were defined by identical inferred V gene, J gene, and CDR3 amino acid sequence. To compute the percentage overlap between repertoires, the number of shared unique clonotypes was divided by the size of the smaller repertoire. RTK rarefaction, the Chao1 estimator, and Recon v2.1 estimates of unobserved clonotypes were used to assess repertoire richness. For all TCRbeta clonotypes obtained by the gDNA method from a handful of donors, generation probabilities were computed with OLGA. Sourced from immuneACCESS, this table was stored by TCRdb with only in-frame sequences that have V and J called. A share of the clones is absent; for the studies checked, an unresolved V gene accounts for under half, and the remainder has no known explanation. The V and J calls and clone size are taken from that table; D and trimming were inferred from the DNA. Present in this sample are 2 million to 2.5 million clones, just under 95% of which were seen just once. The ten largest clones add up to more than 0.35% of the sample.

Notes on this clone: Its antigen is currently not known. Within one base of it there is no much larger clone, and no base qualities were kept.

Its CDR3 holds 11 amino acids, cysteine through phenylalanine. CDR3 DNA only is kept here, 33 bases in frame from base 1. Relative to germline, V is 4 bases shorter and J is 6 bases shorter, with 4 bases between their ends. The germline V gene (reference sequence) provides CDR1 SGHNT and CDR2 YYREEE. The clonotype comes from a young man in good health. Some clones in this sample may be carry-over from other donors' samples. Material for sequencing was naive CD4+ T cells from PBMCs. What the cell subset or site label conveys for this sample: CD45RA+ positively selected. Here the chain combines TRBV5-4 and TRBJ2-2; no D segment can be confidently identified. The encoded CDR3 is CASSKSGELFF. The bases are TGTGCCAGCAGCAAGTCCGGGGAGCTGTTTTTT.